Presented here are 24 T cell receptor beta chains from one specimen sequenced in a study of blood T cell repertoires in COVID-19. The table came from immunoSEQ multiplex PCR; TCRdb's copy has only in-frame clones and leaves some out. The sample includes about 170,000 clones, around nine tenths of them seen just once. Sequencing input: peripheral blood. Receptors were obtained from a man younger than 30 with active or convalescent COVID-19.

In nucleotides, the CDR3 is TGTGCCAGCAGTGAAGAAGGGGGTTCCTATAATTCACCCCTCCACTTT. Its translation is CASSEEGGSYNSPLHF. The rearrangement joins TRBV6-1 to TRBJ1-6, with TRBD1 as a possible D gene (6 bases). The CDR3 is 16 amino acids. Germline lookup yields CDR1 MNHNS and CDR2 SASEGT. V lost 1 base and J 1 base, leaving 8 bases between the germline ends.

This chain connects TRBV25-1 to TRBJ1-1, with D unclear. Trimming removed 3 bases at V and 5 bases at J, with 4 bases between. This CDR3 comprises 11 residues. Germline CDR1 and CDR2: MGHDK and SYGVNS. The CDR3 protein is CASSDGTEAFF. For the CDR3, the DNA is TGTGCCAGCAGTGACGGGACTGAAGCTTTCTTT.

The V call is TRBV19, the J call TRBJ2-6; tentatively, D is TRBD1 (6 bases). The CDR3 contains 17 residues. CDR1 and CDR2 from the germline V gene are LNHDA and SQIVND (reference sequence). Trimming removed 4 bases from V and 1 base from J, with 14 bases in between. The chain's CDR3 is CASSSQGPGSGANVLTF. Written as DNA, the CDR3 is TGTGCCAGTAGTAGTCAGGGGCCCGGGTCTGGGGCCAACGTCCTGACTTTC.

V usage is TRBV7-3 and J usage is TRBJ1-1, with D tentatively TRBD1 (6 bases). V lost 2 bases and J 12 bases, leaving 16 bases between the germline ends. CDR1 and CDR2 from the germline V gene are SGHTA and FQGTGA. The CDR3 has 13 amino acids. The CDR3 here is CASSLSPQGRTFF. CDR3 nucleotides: TGTGCCAGCAGCTTATCCCCACAGGGTCGGACTTTCTTT.

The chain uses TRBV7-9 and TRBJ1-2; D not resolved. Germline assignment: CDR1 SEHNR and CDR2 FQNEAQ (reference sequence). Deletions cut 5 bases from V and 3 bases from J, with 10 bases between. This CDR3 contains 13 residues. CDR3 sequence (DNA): TGTGCCAGCAGCCTCGCCCCGGACTATGGCTACACCTTC. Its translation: CASSLAPDYGYTF.

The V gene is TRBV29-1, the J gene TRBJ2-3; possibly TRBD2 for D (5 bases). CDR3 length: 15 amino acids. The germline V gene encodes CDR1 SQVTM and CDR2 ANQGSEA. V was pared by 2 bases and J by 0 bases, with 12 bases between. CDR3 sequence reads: CSVESGVGSTDTQYF. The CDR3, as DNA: TGCAGCGTTGAAAGCGGAGTCGGTAGCACAGATACGCAGTATTTT.

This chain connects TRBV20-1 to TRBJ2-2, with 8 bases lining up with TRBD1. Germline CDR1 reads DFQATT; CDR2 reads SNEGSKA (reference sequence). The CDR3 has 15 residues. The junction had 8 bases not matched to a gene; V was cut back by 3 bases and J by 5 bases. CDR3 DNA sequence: TGCAGTGCTAGTCCTACAGGGGGAGGTACCGGGGAGCTGTTTTTT. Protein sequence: CSASPTGGGTGELFF.

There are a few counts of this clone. The CDR3: CASSRRPLTSYEQYF. The CDR3 nucleotides read TGTGCCAGCAGTCGACGCCCCCTTACTAGCTACGAGCAGTACTTC. This rearrangement joins TRBV27 to TRBJ2-7, with D possibly TRBD2 on 5 matching bases. Germline V gene data show CDR1 as MNHEY and CDR2 as SMNVEV (reference sequence). The V end lost 5 bases, the J end lost 3 bases, and 17 bases lay between the germline ends. CDR3 length: 15 amino acids.

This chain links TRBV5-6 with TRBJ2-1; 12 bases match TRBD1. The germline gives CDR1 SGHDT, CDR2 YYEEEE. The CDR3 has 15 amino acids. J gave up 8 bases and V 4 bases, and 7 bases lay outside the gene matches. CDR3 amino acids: CASSRDRGLGDEQFF. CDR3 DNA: TGTGCCAGCAGCAGGGACAGGGGGCTAGGCGATGAGCAGTTCTTC.

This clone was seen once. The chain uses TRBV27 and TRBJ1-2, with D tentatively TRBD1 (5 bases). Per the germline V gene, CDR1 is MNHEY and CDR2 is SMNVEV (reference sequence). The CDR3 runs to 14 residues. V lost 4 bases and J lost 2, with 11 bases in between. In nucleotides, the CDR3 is TGTGCCAGCAGTTATCGGGGGACGAACTATGGCTACACCTTC. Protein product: CASSYRGTNYGYTF.

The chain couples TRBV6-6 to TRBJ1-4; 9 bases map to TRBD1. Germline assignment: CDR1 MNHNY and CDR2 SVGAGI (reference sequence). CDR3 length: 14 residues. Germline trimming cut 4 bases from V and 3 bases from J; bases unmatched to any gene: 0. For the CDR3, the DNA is TGTGCCAGCAGTTGGACAGGGGCTAATGAAAAACTGTTTTTT. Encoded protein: CASSWTGANEKLFF.

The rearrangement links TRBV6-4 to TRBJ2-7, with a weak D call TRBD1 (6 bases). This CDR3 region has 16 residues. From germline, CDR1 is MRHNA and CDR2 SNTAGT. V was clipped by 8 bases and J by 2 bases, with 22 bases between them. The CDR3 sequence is CASLERGSPLPYEQYF. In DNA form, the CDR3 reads TGTGCCAGCCTCGAGAGGGGGAGTCCTCTTCCCTACGAGCAGTACTTC.

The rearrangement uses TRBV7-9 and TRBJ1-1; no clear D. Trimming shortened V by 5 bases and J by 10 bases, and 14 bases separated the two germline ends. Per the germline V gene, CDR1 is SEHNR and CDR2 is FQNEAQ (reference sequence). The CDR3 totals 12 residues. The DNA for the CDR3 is TGTGCCAGCAGCCTCCCGGTCACTCCAGCTTTCTTT. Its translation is CASSLPVTPAFF.

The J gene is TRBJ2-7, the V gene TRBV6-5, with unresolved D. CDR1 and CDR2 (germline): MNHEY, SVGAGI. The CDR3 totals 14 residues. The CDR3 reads CATSLGPNSYEQYV. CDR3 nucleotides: TGTGCCACCAGTCTTGGGCCAAACTCCTACGAGCAGTACGTC.

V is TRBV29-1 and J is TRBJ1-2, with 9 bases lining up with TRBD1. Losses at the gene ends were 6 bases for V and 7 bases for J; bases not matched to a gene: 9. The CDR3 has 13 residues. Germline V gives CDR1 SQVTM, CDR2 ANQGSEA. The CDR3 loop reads CSVVDRGGSGYTF. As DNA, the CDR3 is TGCAGCGTGGTGGACAGGGGAGGGTCTGGCTACACCTTC.

The CDR3 is CASSPEALAGPQETQYF. The CDR3 coding sequence is TGTGCCAGCAGCCCTGAGGCGCTAGCGGGGCCCCAAGAGACCCAGTACTTC. The rearrangement links TRBV28 to TRBJ2-5; TRBD2 aligns across 9 bases. After removal of 6 bases from V and 1 base from J, the junction contained 12 bases not matched to a gene. Germline values: CDR1 MDHEN, CDR2 SYDVKM. This CDR3 spans 17 amino acids.

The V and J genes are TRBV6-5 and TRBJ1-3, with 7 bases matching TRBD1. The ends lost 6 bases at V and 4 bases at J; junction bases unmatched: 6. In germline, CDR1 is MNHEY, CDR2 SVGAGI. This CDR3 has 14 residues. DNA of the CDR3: TGTGCCAGCAGCCCGGGGACAGCAGGAAACACCATATATTTT. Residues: CASSPGTAGNTIYF.

The CDR3 DNA sequence: TGTGCCAGCAGCTTAAATAGCGGGAGAGTGAGAGAGACCCAGTACTTC. It is translated as CASSLNSGRVRETQYF. The V and J genes are TRBV7-2 and TRBJ2-5, with 9 positions matching TRBD2. The germline V gene encodes CDR1 SGHTA and CDR2 FQGNSA. Unmatched junction bases numbered 8, after V lost 2 bases and J lost 4 bases. This CDR3 region has 16 residues.

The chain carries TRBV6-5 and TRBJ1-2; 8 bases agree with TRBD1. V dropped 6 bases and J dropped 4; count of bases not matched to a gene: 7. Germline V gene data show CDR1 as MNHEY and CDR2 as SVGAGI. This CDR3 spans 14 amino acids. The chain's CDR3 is CASSPTGVSYGYTF. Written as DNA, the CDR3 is TGTGCCAGCAGCCCGACAGGGGTCTCCTATGGCTACACCTTC.

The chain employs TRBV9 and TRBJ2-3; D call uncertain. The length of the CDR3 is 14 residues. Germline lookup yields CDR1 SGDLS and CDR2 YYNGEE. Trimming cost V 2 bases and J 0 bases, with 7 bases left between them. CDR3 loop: CASSVMASTDTQYF. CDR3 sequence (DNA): TGTGCCAGCAGCGTTATGGCTAGCACAGATACGCAGTATTTT.

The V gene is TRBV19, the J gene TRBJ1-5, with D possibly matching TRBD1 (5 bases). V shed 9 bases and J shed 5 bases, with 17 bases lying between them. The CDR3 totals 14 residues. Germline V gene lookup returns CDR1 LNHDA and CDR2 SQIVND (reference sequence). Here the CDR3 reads CASKFIGGDQPQHF. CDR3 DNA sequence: TGTGCCAGCAAATTTATCGGGGGGGATCAGCCCCAGCATTTT.

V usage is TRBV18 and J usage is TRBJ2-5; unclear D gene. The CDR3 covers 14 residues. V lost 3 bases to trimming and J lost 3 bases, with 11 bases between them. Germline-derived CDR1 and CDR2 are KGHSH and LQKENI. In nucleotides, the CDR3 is TGTGCCAGCTCACCCCGGTCGCGGAAAGAGACCCAGTACTTC. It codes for CASSPRSRKETQYF. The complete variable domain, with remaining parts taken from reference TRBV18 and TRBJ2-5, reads NAGVMQNPRHLVRRRGQEARLRCSPMKGHSHVYWYRQLPEEGLKFMVYLQKENIIDESGMPKERFSAEFPKEGPSILRIQQVVRGDSAAYFCASSPRSRKETQYFGPGTRLLVL.

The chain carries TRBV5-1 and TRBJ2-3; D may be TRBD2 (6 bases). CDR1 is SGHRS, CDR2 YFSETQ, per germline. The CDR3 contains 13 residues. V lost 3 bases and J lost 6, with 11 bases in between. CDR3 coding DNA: TGCGCCAGCAGCTCCCCAGGGACTGATACGCAGTATTTT. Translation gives CASSSPGTDTQYF.

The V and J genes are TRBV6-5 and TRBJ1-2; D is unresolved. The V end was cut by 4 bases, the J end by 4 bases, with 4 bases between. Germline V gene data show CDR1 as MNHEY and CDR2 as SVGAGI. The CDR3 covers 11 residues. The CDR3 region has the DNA TGTGCCAGCAGTTCTAGCTATGGCTACACCTTC. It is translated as CASSSSYGYTF.